The source of this T cell receptor beta chain is a study of identical twins. The study's findings and limits: Abundant beta clonotypes from cord blood had fewer insertions, unlike memory repertoires, which showed none.

V was clipped by 3 bases and J by 2 bases; unmatched bases: 5. Germline V gene data show CDR1 as DFQATT and CDR2 as SNEGSKA (reference sequence). This CDR3 contains 16 residues. This clonotype showed up just a few times. Its antigen is still unknown. TCRdb reprocessed the 5' RACE reads with MiXCR, giving one entry per CDR3 protein. The data hold 1.5 million to 2 million distinct CDR3 sequences, with around 33% observed a single time. This sequence joins TRBV20-1 and TRBJ2-7, with 15 bases lining up with TRBD2. The sample was cord blood. The TCR originated in a newborn girl in good health. In DNA form, the CDR3 reads TGCAGTGCTAGTAGAGGACTAGCGGGAGGGCCCTACGAGCAGTACTTC. It is translated as CSASRGLAGGPYEQYF.